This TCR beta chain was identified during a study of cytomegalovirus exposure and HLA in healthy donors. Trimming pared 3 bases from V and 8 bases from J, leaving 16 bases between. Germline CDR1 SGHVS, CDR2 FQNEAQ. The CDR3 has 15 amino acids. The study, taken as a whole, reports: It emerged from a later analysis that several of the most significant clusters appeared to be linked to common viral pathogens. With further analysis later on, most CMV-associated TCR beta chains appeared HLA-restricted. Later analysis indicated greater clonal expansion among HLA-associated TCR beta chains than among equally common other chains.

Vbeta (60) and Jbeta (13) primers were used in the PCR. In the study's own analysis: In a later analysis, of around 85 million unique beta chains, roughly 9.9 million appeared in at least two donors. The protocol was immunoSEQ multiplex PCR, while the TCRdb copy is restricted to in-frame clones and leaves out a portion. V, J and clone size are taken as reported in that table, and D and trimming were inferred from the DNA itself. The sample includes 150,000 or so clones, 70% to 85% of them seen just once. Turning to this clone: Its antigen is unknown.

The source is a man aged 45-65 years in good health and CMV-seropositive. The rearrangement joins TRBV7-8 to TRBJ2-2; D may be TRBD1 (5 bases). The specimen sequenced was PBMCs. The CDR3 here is CASSFRVLSGGELFF. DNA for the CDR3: TGTGCCAGCAGCTTCCGGGTTCTCTCAGGGGGGGAGCTGTTTTTT.